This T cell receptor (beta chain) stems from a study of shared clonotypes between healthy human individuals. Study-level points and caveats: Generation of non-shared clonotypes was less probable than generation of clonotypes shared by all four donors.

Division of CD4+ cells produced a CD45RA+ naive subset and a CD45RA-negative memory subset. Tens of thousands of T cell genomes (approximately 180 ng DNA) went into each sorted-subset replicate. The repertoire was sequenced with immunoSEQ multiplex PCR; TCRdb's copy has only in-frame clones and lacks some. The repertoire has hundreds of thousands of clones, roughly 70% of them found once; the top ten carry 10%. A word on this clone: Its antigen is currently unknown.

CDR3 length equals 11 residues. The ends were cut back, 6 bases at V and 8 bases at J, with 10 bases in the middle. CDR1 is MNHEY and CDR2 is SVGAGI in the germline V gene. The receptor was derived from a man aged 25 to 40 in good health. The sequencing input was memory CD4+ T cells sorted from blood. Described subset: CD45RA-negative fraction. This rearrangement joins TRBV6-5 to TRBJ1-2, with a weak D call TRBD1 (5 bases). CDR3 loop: CASRTDGGYTF. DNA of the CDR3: TGTGCCAGCAGGACAGATGGGGGCTACACCTTC.